These 28 T cell receptor beta chains were sequenced from one sample in a study of preoperative IRX-2 immunotherapy in early breast cancer. TCRdb's copy holds only in-frame clones and misses some; the assay was immunoSEQ multiplex PCR. The table lists around 30,000 clones, over 75% of them singletons. This sample's treatment: preoperative locoregional IRX-2 cytokine immunotherapy. This specimen was taken from a patient treated with IRX-2 immunotherapy. Every receptor here comes from a human donor with breast cancer.

The chain has TRBV19 and TRBJ1-1, with D unclear. The V end was cut by 4 bases, the J end by 7 bases, with 7 bases between. Germline lookup yields CDR1 LNHDA and CDR2 SQIVND (reference sequence). CDR3 length: 11 amino acids. CDR3 amino acids: CASSNTFEAFF. CDR3 bases: TGTGCCAGTAGTAATACCTTTGAAGCTTTCTTT.

The rearrangement links TRBV19 to TRBJ2-1; possibly TRBD1 or TRBD2 for D (5 bases each). The CDR3 is 14 amino acids. Looked up from germline, CDR1 is LNHDA and CDR2 is SQIVND (reference sequence). V was pared by 7 bases and J by 8 bases, with 18 bases between. The CDR3 here is CASTRDRHRDEQFF. CDR3 sequence (DNA): TGTGCCAGTACCAGGGACCGCCATAGGGATGAGCAGTTCTTC.

This clone was counted once. V and J are TRBV15 and TRBJ2-1, with 7 bases fitting TRBD1. The CDR3 loop spans 16 amino acids. CDR1 and CDR2 (germline): LNHNV, YYDKDF (reference sequence). The J segment lost 2 bases and the V segment lost 2 bases, leaving 6 bases of the junction unmatched. The CDR3 protein is CATSRTRDRPYNEQFF. CDR3 coding DNA: TGTGCCACCAGCAGAACCCGGGACAGACCCTACAATGAGCAGTTCTTC.

This sequence joins TRBV22-1 and TRBJ2-1; the table's D call of TRBD2 was not tested on the DNA. TRBV22-1 is shown as a pseudogene. This CDR3 contains 15 residues. The CDR3 reads CATSDPGGRALGQFF. The DNA for the CDR3 is TGTGCCACCAGTGATCCCGGCGGGAGGGCACTGGGGCAGTTCTTC.

This clone was seen a single time. The V call is TRBV6-8, the J call TRBJ1-4; 8 nucleotides align to TRBD1. The CDR3 contains 15 residues. Germline V lookup: CDR1 MNHGY, CDR2 SAAAGT. The V segment lost 5 bases and the J segment 7 bases; nucleotides outside the gene matches: 9. CDR3 sequence reads: CASSSPGGRTEKLFF. The CDR3 DNA follows: TGTGCCAGCAGTAGTCCAGGGGGCAGGACTGAAAAACTGTTTTTT.

The CDR3 region is CATSRATGRQAGNTIYF. CDR3 sequence (DNA): TGTGCCACCAGCAGAGCCACAGGGCGGCAGGCTGGAAACACCATATATTTT. The chain recombines TRBV15 with TRBJ1-3, with D possibly matching TRBD1 (6 bases). This CDR3 is 17 amino acids long. V was cut by 1 base and J by 2 bases, with 15 bases left in between. The V gene's germline CDR1 is LNHNV and CDR2 YYDKDF (reference sequence).

The V gene is TRBV11-3, the J gene TRBJ1-1, with no clear D. Between the trimmed V and J ends, which lost 2 bases and 5 bases, there was a span of 12 bases. Germline assignment: CDR1 SGHNT and CDR2 YENEEA. CDR3 length: 14 amino acids. The CDR3 loop is CASSLSLRRTEAFF. The CDR3 nucleotides are TGTGCCAGCAGCTTATCACTCCGGAGGACTGAAGCTTTCTTT.

This clone occurred a few times. The rearrangement joins TRBV19 to TRBJ2-3; 7 bases are shared with TRBD1. Germline V gene sequence: CDR1 LNHDA, CDR2 SQIVND (reference sequence). The CDR3 has 16 amino acids. The V gene end was trimmed by 7 bases and the J gene end by 0 bases; junction bases not matched to a gene: 10. In DNA, the CDR3 is TGTGCCAGTAAAGGGGGCGGTCATCCTAGCACAGATACGCAGTATTTT. Residues: CASKGGGHPSTDTQYF. Drawing the rest from reference TRBV19 and TRBJ2-3, the complete variable domain is DGGITQSPKYLFRKEGQNVTLSCEQNLNHDAMYWYRQDPGQGLRLIYYSQIVNDFQKGDIAEGYSVSREKKESFPLTVTSAQKNPTAFYLCASKGGGHPSTDTQYFGPGTRLTVL.

This sequence joins TRBV5-1 and TRBJ1-6, with D possibly matching TRBD1 (5 bases). Trimming removed 4 bases at V and 7 bases at J, with 12 bases between. Germline V gene sequence: CDR1 SGHRS, CDR2 YFSETQ. The CDR3 contains 14 residues. Written as DNA, the CDR3 is TGCGCCAGCAGCGGGAGTCAGGGAAATTCACCCCTCCACTTT. Protein: CASSGSQGNSPLHF.

This chain uses TRBV6-8 with TRBJ2-3, with D unresolved. Trimming took 2 bases from V and 0 from J, leaving 12 bases between them. Germline V CDR1 and CDR2: MNHGY, SAAAGT. There are 16 residues in the CDR3. CDR3 bases: TGTGCCAGCAGTTACCCCCCGATGCGTAGCACAGATACGCAGTATTTT. Its translation is CASSYPPMRSTDTQYF.

The chain uses TRBV6-4 and TRBJ2-5; weak D call: TRBD2 (6 bases). The ends were cut back, 8 bases at V and 13 bases at J, with 20 bases in the middle. Germline assignment: CDR1 MRHNA and CDR2 SNTAGT. The CDR3 loop spans 12 amino acids. The CDR3 DNA reads as TGTGCCAGCGGCCCTGGGGCTAGCGTTCCGTACTTC. This gives the protein CASGPGASVPYF.

This chain joins TRBV28 and TRBJ2-7, with 10 positions matching TRBD2. CDR1 is MDHEN, CDR2 SYDVKM, per germline. Germline trimming cut 7 bases from V and 3 bases from J; bases unmatched to any gene: 6. This CDR3 has 14 amino acids. The CDR3 spells CASTLAGDFYEQYF. The CDR3 region has the DNA TGTGCCAGCACCCTAGCGGGGGACTTCTACGAGCAGTACTTC.

V gene TRBV29-1 combines with J gene TRBJ2-7; 8 nucleotides align to TRBD1. This CDR3 is 13 amino acids long. The V gene's germline CDR1 is SQVTM and CDR2 ANQGSEA. V shed 6 bases, J shed 10 bases, and the junction held 14 bases outside the gene matches. DNA of the CDR3: TGCAGCGTCTCGGACAGGGTGTGGTCGGAACAGTACTTC. Encoded protein: CSVSDRVWSEQYF.

This clone has more than one count but fewer than ten. The J gene is TRBJ1-5, the V gene TRBV15; D gene unclear. The CDR3 has 14 amino acids. Germline CDR1 LNHNV, CDR2 YYDKDF (reference sequence). Trimming cost V 0 bases and J 5 bases, with 8 bases left between them. CDR3 DNA sequence: TGTGCCACCAGCAGAGATCTCGGGGATCAGCCCCAGCATTTT. Amino acid sequence: CATSRDLGDQPQHF.

The chain links TRBV6-8 to TRBJ1-1; no definite D call. Trimming took 5 bases from V and 1 from J, leaving 14 bases between them. The CDR3 runs to 15 residues. Germline CDR1 is MNHGY and CDR2 is SAAAGT. This chain's CDR3 is CASSETNRRNTEAFF. In DNA form, the CDR3 reads TGTGCCAGCAGTGAGACTAATCGGCGGAACACTGAAGCTTTCTTT.

J is TRBJ1-1 and V is TRBV11-3; 10 bases are a match to TRBD1. Per germline, CDR1 SGHNT and CDR2 YENEEA. The CDR3 spans 16 residues. Trimming took 1 base from V and 3 from J; bases not matched to a gene: 5. CDR3 loop: CASSLGTGGQDTEAFF. CDR3 nucleotide sequence: TGTGCCAGCAGCTTAGGGACAGGGGGTCAGGACACTGAAGCTTTCTTT.

Turning to this clone: One end of the junction is discordant with germline, which a read error may explain. The J gene is TRBJ2-5, the V gene TRBV6-8; D is perhaps TRBD1 (5 bases). The CDR3 is made up of 12 amino acids. CDR1 and CDR2 (germline): MNHGY, SAAAGT. This CDR3 reads CAISRQQETQYF. In DNA form, the CDR3 reads TGTGCCATCAGTCGACAGCAAGAGACCCAGTACTTC.

The chain recombines TRBV11-3 with TRBJ2-7; 10 bases line up with TRBD1. With 3 bases clipped from V and 5 bases from J, the junction kept 4 bases outside the gene matches. CDR3 length: 14 residues. Germline assignment: CDR1 SGHNT and CDR2 YENEEA. In DNA, the CDR3 is TGTGCCAGCAGCTTCGACAGGGGGCGACACGAGCAGTACTTC. It is translated as CASSFDRGRHEQYF. The complete variable domain, with remaining parts taken from reference TRBV11-3 and TRBJ2-7, reads EAGVVQSPRYKIIEKKQPVAFWCNPISGHNTLYWYLQNLGQGPELLIRYENEEAVDDSQLPKDRFSAERLKGVDSTLKIQPAELGDSAVYLCASSFDRGRHEQYFGPGTRLTVT.

V usage is TRBV11-3 and J usage is TRBJ1-5, with no clear D. V was pared by 2 bases and J by 4 bases, with 12 bases between. This CDR3 has 15 amino acids. CDR1 and CDR2 from the germline V gene are SGHNT and YENEEA. Here the CDR3 DNA reads TGTGCCAGCAGCTTAACGTCCTGGGGAAATCAGCCCCAGCATTTT. It codes for CASSLTSWGNQPQHF.

The J gene is TRBJ2-7, the V gene TRBV1. TRBV1 is a listed pseudogene. CDR3 length: 13 amino acids. The CDR3 DNA is TGCGCCAGCAGCCAAACGGAAAACTACGAGCAGTACTTC. This encodes CASSQTENYEQYF.

This clone was counted between two and nine times. V usage is TRBV15 and J usage is TRBJ2-4, with 8 bases identical to TRBD2. CDR1 is LNHNV and CDR2 is YYDKDF in the germline V gene (reference sequence). CDR3 length equals 15 residues. Germline trimming cut 9 bases from V and 7 bases from J; bases unmatched to any gene: 14. This chain's CDR3 is CATRSLAGEGNIQYF. CDR3 DNA: TGTGCCACTAGATCCCTAGCGGGCGAGGGGAACATTCAGTACTTC. Full variable domain (missing parts from reference TRBV15 and TRBJ2-4): DAMVIQNPRYQVTQFGKPVTLSCSQTLNHNVMYWYQQKSSQAPKLLFHYYDKDFNNEADTPDNFQSRRPNTSFCFLDIRSPGLGDTAMYLCATRSLAGEGNIQYFGAGTRLSVL.

The chain employs TRBV1 and TRBJ1-2; the DNA was not used to check the table's D call, TRBD1. TRBV1 is a pseudogene locus. CDR3 length equals 14 residues. In DNA form, the CDR3 reads TGCGCCAGCAGCCTTTCACAGGGGGCTGACGGCTACACCTTC. Protein: CASSLSQGADGYTF.

V and J are TRBV10-2 and TRBJ2-7; the match to TRBD2 covers 11 bases. The CDR3 contains 15 residues. V dropped 6 bases and J dropped 3; count of bases not matched to a gene: 7. The germline V gene has CDR1 WSHSY and CDR2 SAAADI. CDR3 nucleotide sequence: TGCGCCAGCAGAGCCGGGACTAGCGGACTCTACGAGCAGTACTTC. Its translation: CASRAGTSGLYEQYF.

The gene calls are TRBV7-1 and TRBJ2-7, with D perhaps TRBD2 (6 bases). Being an ORF, TRBV7-1 has a function that is uncertain. V lost 4 bases to trimming and J lost 4 bases, with 14 bases between them. The CDR3 runs 14 residues. CDR3 nucleotide sequence: TGTGCCAGCAGCTTAGCGGCCGGTTCGTACGAGCAGTACTTC. It codes for CASSLAAGSYEQYF.

CDR3 amino acids: CASSYSVPGHYGYTF. The CDR3 bases are TGTGCCAGCAGTTACTCGGTTCCAGGTCACTATGGCTACACCTTC. V and J are TRBV6-8 and TRBJ1-2; D gene ambiguous. The CDR3 is 15 amino acids. CDR1 MNHGY and CDR2 SAAAGT come from the germline V gene. The V and J ends lost 0 bases and 3 bases respectively, with 11 bases between them.

The V and J genes are TRBV6-8 and TRBJ1-1; no clear D gene. CDR3 length equals 14 residues. The germline V gene encodes CDR1 MNHGY and CDR2 SAAAGT. Trimming removed 6 bases from V and 1 base from J, with 12 bases in between. The chain's CDR3 is CASRKGRWNTEAFF. CDR3 nucleotide sequence: TGTGCCAGCAGGAAAGGCCGATGGAACACTGAAGCTTTCTTT.

The chain combines TRBV19 with TRBJ2-5; perhaps TRBD1 as D (6 bases). Per germline, CDR1 LNHDA and CDR2 SQIVND (reference sequence). The CDR3 consists of 14 residues. Trimming removed 6 bases at V and 5 bases at J, with 16 bases between. In nucleotides, the CDR3 is TGTGCCAGTAGCCCCGCTGGGGGCTTGGAGACCCAGTACTTC. Amino acid sequence: CASSPAGGLETQYF.

This rearrangement joins TRBV11-1 to TRBJ2-6, with TRBD1 matching over 8 bases. Germline trimming cut 1 base from V and 2 bases from J; bases unmatched to any gene: 10. Germline assignment: CDR1 SGHAT and CDR2 FQDESV (reference sequence). This CDR3 has 19 residues. The CDR3: CASSLGSRQGAAGANVLTF. CDR3 in DNA: TGTGCCAGCAGCTTAGGTTCCCGGCAGGGGGCGGCTGGGGCCAACGTCCTGACTTTC.